This T cell receptor beta chain was sequenced in a study of blood T cell repertoires in COVID-19. For the study at large: Samples came from the United States, Italy and Spain, spanning acute and convalescent COVID-19. Sources were T cells, B-cell-depleted T cells, or PBMCs; the material itself was cDNA or gDNA.

Per the study methods: Amplification of reference gene primers provided the estimated nucleated cell counts. Measured with immunoSEQ multiplex PCR; TCRdb has only the in-frame clones, and not every one. The V and J calls and clone size come from that table; D and trimming were worked out from the DNA. The sample has around 300,000 clones, around nine tenths seen once. Trimming stripped 6 bases from V and 3 bases from J, with 15 bases between. Per the germline V gene, CDR1 is MNHEY and CDR2 is SVGAGI. CDR3 size: 14 residues. The chain recombines TRBV6-5 with TRBJ2-7; TRBD1 is a possible D gene (6 bases). The TCR originated in a man aged 50-59 years with active or convalescent COVID-19. Material: peripheral blood. DNA for the CDR3: TGTGCCAGCAGAGCAGCAACGGACAGCTACGAGCAGTACTTC. Its translation: CASRAATDSYEQYF.